Presented here are 3 T cell receptor beta chains from one specimen sequenced in a study of blood T cell repertoires in COVID-19 (dated by TCRdb to the early 2020s). Libraries were constructed by the immunoSEQ multiplex PCR assay. TCRdb took this table from immuneACCESS and kept in-frame rearrangements with V and J called. Such tables lack part of the clones; where checked against another copy, unresolved V genes explain under half of the gap, and the rest is unexplained. For this sample the table gives some 45,000 clones, of which approximately 86% were detected only once. The top ten clonotypes cover 31% of the sample. The specimen was peripheral blood. The receptors originated from a woman older than 75 with acute or convalescent COVID-19.

The rearrangement links TRBV4-2 to TRBJ2-7, with 10 bases matching TRBD2. V dropped 4 bases and J dropped 0; count of bases not matched to a gene: 3. CDR1 is LGHNA, CDR2 YNFKEQ, per germline. This CDR3 is built from 15 residues. DNA for the CDR3: TGTGCCAGCAGCCGGACTAGCGGAAACTCCTACGAGCAGTACTTC. Its protein product is CASSRTSGNSYEQYF.

This chain joins TRBV6-5 and TRBJ2-3, with no clear D. This CDR3 is built from 13 residues. V was shortened by 0 bases and J by 3 bases, with 4 bases between the two germline ends. From germline, CDR1 is MNHEY and CDR2 SVGAGI. Here the CDR3 DNA reads TGTGCCAGCAGTTACTCGTCTACAGATACGCAGTATTTT. It codes for CASSYSSTDTQYF.

This rearrangement joins TRBV30 to TRBJ2-3; D is possibly TRBD2 (5 bases). V was shortened by 4 bases and J by 8 bases, with 16 bases between the two germline ends. This CDR3 is built from 13 residues. Germline V gene lookup returns CDR1 GTSNPN and CDR2 SVGIG (reference sequence). The CDR3 protein is CAWKDRGPVTQYF. CDR3 nucleotides: TGTGCCTGGAAAGACCGAGGGCCGGTTACGCAGTATTTT.